This entry features one TCR beta chain sequence. Its antigen is unidentified. The data stem from a study of T cell responses to AZD1222 COVID-19 vaccine. The study's findings and limits: Spike-specific TCRs gained breadth and depth after people received two AZD1222 doses. It was only a handful of AZD1222 recipients who were seropositive at baseline.

CDR3 size: 14 residues. Per germline, CDR1 SQVTM and CDR2 ANQGSEA. V was shortened by 5 bases and J by 8 bases, with 18 bases between the two germline ends. Clones were sequenced by immunoSEQ multiplex PCR, and TCRdb holds only the in-frame ones, with some missing. Of 150,000 or so clones detected, approximately 90% appear once; the ten largest clones hold over 1%. The sequenced sample was peripheral blood, obtained 28 days after the second AZD1222 dose. The chain uses TRBV29-1 and TRBJ1-4; D gene uncertain. The sequence was collected from an adult who received the AZD1222 COVID-19 vaccine. In DNA form, the CDR3 reads TGCAGCGTTACCGGTGGGCCGTTGAGGGAAAAACTGTTTTTT. Its protein is CSVTGGPLREKLFF.